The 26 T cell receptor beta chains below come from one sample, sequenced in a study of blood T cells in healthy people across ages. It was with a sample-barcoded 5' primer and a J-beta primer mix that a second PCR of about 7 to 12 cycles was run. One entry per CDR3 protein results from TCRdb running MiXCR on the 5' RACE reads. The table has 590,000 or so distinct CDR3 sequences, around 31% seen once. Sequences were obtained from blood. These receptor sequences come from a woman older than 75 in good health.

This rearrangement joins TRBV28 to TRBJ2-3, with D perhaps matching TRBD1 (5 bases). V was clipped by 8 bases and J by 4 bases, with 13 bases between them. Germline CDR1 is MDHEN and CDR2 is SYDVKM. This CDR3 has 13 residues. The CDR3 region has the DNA TGTGCCAGCGTAAGGGGTTTGGCAGATACGCAGTATTTT. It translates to CASVRGLADTQYF.

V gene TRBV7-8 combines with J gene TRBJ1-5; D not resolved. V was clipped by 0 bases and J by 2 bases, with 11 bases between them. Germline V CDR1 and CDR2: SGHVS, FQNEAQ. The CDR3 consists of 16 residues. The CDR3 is CASSLAGSRGNQPQHF. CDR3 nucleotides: TGTGCCAGCAGCTTAGCGGGGTCCCGCGGCAATCAGCCCCAGCATTTT.

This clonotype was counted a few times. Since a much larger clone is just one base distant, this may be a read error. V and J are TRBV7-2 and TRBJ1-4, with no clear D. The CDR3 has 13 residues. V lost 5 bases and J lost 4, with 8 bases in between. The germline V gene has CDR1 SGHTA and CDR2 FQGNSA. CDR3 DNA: TGTGCCAGCAGCCCCTACATTAATGAAAAACTGTTTTTT. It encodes CASSPYINEKLFF.

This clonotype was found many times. The CDR3 loop is CASSQADRDGYTF. Written as DNA, the CDR3 is TGTGCCAGCAGCCAAGCTGACAGGGATGGCTACACCTTC. This chain connects TRBV4-2 to TRBJ1-2; 7 bases agree with TRBD1. The CDR3 covers 13 residues. The V and J ends lost 1 base and 6 bases, in that order; junction bases with no gene match: 2. Looked up from germline, CDR1 is LGHNA and CDR2 is YNFKEQ.

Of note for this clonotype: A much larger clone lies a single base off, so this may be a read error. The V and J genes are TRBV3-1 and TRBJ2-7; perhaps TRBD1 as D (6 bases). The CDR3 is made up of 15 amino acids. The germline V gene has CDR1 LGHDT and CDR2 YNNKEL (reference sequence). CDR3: CVSSPRTGIAHEQYF. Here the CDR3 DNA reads TGTGTCAGCAGCCCACGCACAGGGATTGCTCACGAGCAGTACTTC.

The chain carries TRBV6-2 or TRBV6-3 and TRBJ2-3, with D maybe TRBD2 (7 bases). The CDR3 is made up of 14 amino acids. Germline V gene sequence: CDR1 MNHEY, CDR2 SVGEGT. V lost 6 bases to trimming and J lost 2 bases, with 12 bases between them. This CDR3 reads CASRNGGATDTQYF. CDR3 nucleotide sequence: TGTGCCAGCAGGAATGGGGGGGCCACAGATACGCAGTATTTT.

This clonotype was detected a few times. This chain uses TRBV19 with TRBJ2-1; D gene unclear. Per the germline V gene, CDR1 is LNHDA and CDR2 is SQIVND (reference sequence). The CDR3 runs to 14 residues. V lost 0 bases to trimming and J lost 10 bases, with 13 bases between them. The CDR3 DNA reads TGTGCCAGTAGTATAGACATTAACGGCGCGGAGCAGTTCTTC. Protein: CASSIDINGAEQFF.

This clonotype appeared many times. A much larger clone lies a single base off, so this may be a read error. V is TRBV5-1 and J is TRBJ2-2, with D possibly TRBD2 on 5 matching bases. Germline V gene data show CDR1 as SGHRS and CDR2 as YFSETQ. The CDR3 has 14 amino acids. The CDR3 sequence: CASSFDLGSGERFF. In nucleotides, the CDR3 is TGCGCCAGCAGCTTCGATCTAGGATCCGGGGAGCGGTTTTTT.

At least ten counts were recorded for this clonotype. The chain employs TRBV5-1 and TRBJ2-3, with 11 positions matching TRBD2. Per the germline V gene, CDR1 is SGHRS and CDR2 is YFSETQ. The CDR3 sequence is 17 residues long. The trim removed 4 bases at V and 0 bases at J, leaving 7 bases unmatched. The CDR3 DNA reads TGCGCCAGCAGCGGAAAGCTAGCGGGGGGCAGCACAGATACGCAGTATTTT. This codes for CASSGKLAGGSTDTQYF.

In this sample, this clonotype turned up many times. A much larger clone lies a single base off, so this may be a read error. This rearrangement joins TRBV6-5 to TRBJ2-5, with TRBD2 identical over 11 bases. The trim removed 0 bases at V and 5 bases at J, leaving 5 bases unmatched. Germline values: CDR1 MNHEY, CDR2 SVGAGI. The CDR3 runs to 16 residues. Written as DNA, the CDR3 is TGTGCCAGCAGTTACTCACCCCTAGCGGGGGGTGAGACCCAGTACTTC. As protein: CASSYSPLAGGETQYF.

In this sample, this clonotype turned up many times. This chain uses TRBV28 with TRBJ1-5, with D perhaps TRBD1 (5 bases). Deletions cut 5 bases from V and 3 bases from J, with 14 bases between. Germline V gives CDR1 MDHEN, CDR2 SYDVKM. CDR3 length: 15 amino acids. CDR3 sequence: CASSPFVGVNQPQHF. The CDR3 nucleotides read TGTGCCAGCAGTCCCTTTGTGGGGGTCAATCAGCCCCAGCATTTT.

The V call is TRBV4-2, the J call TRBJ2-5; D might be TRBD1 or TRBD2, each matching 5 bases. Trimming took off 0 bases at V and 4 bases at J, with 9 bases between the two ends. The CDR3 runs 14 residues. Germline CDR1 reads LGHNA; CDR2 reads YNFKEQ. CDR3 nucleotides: TGTGCCAGCAGCCAAGATTCGAGGGGAGAGACCCAGTACTTC. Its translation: CASSQDSRGETQYF.

The CDR3 loop is CASSFQGQETQYF. Here the CDR3 DNA reads TGCGCCAGCAGCTTTCAGGGTCAAGAGACCCAGTACTTC. The chain couples TRBV5-1 to TRBJ2-5; D perhaps matches TRBD1 (5 bases). The V gene's germline CDR1 is SGHRS and CDR2 YFSETQ. CDR3 size: 13 residues. Trimming removed 2 bases from V and 2 bases from J, with 7 bases in between.

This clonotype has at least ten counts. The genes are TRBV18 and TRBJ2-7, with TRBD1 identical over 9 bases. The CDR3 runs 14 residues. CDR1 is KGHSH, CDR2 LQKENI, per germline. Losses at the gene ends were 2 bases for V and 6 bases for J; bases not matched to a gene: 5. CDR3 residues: CASSPWDRVGEQYF. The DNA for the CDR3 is TGTGCCAGCTCACCATGGGACAGGGTGGGCGAGCAGTACTTC.

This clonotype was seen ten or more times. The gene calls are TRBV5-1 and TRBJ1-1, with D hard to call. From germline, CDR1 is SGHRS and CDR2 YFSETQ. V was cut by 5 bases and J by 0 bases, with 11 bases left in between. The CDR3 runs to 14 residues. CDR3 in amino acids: CASSSTSMNTEAFF. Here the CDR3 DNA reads TGCGCCAGCAGTTCCACGAGCATGAACACTGAAGCTTTCTTT.

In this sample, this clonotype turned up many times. The CDR3: CSARGGQGAVYGYTF. In DNA, the CDR3 is TGCAGTGCTAGAGGGGGGCAGGGGGCCGTCTATGGCTACACCTTC. The rearrangement links TRBV20-1 to TRBJ1-2, with 8 positions matching TRBD1. V shed 1 base and J 4 bases; nucleotides not matched to a gene: 8. The length of the CDR3 is 15 residues. Germline CDR1 DFQATT, CDR2 SNEGSKA (reference sequence).

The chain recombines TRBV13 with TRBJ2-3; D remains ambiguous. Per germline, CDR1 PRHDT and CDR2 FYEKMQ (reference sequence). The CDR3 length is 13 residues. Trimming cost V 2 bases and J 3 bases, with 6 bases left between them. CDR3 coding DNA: TGTGCCAGCAGCTTATCCACGACAGATACGCAGTATTTT. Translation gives CASSLSTTDTQYF.

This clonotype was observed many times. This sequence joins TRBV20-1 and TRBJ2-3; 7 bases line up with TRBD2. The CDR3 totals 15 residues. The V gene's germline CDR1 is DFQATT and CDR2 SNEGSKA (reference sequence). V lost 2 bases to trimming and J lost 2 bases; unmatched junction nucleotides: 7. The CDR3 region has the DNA TGCAGTGCTAGATATTGGGACTATAACACAGATACGCAGTATTTT. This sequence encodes CSARYWDYNTDTQYF.

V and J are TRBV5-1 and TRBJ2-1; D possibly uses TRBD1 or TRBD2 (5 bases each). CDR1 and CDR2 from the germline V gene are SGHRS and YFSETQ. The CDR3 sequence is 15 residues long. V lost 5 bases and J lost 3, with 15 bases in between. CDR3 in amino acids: CASRNLEGNYNEQFF. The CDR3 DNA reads TGCGCCAGCAGGAACCTTGAGGGGAACTACAATGAGCAGTTCTTC. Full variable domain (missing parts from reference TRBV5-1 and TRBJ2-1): KAGVTQTPRYLIKTRGQQVTLSCSPISGHRSVSWYQQTPGQGLQFLFEYFSETQRNKGNFPGRFSGRQFSNSRSEMNVSTLELGDSALYLCASRNLEGNYNEQFFGPGTRLTVL.

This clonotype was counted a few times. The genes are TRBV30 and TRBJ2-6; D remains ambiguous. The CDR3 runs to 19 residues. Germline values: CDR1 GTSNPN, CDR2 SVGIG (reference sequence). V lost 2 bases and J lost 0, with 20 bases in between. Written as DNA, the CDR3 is TGTGCCTGGAGTTCGATCTGGGAAAAGGGTGTCTCTGGGGCCAACGTCCTGACTTTC. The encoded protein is CAWSSIWEKGVSGANVLTF. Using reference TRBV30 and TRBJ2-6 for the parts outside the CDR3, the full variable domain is SQTIHQWPATLVQPVGSPLSLECTVEGTSNPNLYWYRQAAGRGLQLLFYSVGIGQISSEVPQNLSASRPQDRQFILSSKKLLLSDSGFYLCAWSSIWEKGVSGANVLTFGAGSRLTVL.

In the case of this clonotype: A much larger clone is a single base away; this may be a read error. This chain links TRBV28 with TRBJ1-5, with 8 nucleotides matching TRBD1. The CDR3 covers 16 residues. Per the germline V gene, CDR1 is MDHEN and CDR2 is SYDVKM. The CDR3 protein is CASILRGRGQNQPRHF. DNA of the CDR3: TGTGCCAGCATCCTGAGGGGCAGGGGGCAGAATCAGCCCCGGCATTTT.

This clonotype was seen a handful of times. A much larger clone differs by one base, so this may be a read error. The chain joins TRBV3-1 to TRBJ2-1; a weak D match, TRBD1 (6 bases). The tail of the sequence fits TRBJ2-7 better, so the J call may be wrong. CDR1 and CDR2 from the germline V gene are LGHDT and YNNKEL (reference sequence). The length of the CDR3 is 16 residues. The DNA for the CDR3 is TGTGCCAGCAGCCCTAGCTGGGACACCATCTACAATGAGCAGTACTTC. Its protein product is CASSPSWDTIYNEQYF.

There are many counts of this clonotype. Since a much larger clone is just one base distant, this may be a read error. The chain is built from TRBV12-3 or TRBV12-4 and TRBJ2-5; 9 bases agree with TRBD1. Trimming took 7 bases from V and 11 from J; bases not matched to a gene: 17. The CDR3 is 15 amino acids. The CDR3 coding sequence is TGTGCCAGCACCGTGGGACAGGGTAGTTTGAATGAGCAGTACTTC. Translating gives CASTVGQGSLNEQYF.

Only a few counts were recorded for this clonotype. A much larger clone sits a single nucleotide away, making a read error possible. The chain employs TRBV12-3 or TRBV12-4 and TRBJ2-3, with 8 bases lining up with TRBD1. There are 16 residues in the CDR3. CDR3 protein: CASSLGDRSGTDAQYF. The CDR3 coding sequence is TGTGCCAGCAGTTTAGGGGACAGGTCCGGGACAGATGCGCAGTATTTT.

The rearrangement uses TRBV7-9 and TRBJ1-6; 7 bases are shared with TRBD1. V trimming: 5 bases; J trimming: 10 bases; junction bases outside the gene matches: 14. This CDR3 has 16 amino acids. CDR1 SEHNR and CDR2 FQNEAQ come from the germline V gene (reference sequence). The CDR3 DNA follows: TGTGCCAGCAGCGCGTCCGGGACAGTAAGAAAGTCACCCCTCCACTTT. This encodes CASSASGTVRKSPLHF. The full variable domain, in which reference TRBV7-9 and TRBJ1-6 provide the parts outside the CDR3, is DTGVSQNPRHKITKRGQNVTFRCDPISEHNRLYWYRQTLGQGPEFLTYFQNEAQLEKSRLLSDRFSAERPKGSFSTLEIQRTEQGDSAMYLCASSASGTVRKSPLHFGNGTRLTVT.

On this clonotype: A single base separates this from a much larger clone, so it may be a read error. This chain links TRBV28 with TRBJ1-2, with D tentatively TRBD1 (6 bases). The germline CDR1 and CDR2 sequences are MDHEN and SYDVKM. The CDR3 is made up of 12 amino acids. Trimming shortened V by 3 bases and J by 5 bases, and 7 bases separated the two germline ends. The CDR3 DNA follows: TGTGCCAGCAGTTTCGGACAGTATGGCTACACCTTC. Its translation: CASSFGQYGYTF.